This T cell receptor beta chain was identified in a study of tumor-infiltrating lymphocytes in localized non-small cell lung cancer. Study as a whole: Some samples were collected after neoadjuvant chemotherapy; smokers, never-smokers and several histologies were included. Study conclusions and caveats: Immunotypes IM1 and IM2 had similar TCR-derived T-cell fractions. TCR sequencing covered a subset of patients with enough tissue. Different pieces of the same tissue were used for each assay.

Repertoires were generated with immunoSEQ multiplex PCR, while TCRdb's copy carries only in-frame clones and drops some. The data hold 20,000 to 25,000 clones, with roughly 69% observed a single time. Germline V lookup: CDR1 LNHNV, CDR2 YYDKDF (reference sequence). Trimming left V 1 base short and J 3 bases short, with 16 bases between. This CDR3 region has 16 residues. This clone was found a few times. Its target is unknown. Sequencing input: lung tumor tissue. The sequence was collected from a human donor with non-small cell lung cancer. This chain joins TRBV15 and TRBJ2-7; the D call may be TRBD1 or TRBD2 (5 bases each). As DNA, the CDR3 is TGTGCCACCAGCAGAGGTCTGAGGGGACGGGACTACGAGCAGTACTTC. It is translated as CATSRGLRGRDYEQYF.